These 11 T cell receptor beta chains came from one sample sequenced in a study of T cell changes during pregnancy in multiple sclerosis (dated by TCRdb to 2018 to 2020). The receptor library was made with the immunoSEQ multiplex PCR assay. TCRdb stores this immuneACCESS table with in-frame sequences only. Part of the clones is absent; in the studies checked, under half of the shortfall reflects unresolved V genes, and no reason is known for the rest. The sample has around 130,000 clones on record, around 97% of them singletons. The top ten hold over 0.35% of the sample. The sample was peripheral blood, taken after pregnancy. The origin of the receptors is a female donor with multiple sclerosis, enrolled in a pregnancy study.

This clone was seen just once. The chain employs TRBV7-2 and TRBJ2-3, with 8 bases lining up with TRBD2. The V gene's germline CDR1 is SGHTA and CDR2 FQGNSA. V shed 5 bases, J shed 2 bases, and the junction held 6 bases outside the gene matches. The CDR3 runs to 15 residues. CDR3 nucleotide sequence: TGTGCCAGCAGCGCCACTAGCGGATACACAGATACGCAGTATTTT. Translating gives CASSATSGYTDTQYF. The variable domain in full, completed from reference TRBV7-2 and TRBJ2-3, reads GAGVSQSPSNKVTEKGKDVELRCDPISGHTALYWYRQSLGQGLEFLIYFQGNSAPDKSGLPSDRFSAERTGGSVSTLTIQRTQQEDSAVYLCASSATSGYTDTQYFGPGTRLTVL.

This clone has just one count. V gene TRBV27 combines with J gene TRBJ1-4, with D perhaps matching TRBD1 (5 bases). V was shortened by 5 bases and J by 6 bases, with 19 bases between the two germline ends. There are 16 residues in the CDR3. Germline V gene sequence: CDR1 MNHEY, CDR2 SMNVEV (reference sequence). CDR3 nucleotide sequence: TGTGCCAGCAGTCAGTCGCTCCTGGGGGGAGATGAAAAACTGTTTTTT. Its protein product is CASSQSLLGGDEKLFF.

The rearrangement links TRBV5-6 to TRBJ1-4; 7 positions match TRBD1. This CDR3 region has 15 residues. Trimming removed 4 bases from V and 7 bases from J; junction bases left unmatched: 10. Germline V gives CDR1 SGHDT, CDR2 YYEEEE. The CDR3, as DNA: TGTGCCAGCAGCGTTTACAGGGGAGGTAGTGAAAAACTGTTTTTT. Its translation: CASSVYRGGSEKLFF.

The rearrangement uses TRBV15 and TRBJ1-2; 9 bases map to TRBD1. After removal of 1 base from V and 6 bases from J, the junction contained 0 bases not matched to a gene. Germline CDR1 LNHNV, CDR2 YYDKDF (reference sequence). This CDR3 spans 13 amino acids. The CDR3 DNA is TGTGCCACCAGCAGAGGACAGGGGGATGGCTACACCTTC. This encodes CATSRGQGDGYTF.

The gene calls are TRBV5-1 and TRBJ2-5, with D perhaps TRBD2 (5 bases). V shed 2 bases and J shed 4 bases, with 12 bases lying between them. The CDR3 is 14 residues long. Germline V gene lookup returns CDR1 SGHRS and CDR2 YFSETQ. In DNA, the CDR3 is TGCGCCAGCAGCTTCCACCGACGGGGAGAGACCCAGTACTTC. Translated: CASSFHRRGETQYF.

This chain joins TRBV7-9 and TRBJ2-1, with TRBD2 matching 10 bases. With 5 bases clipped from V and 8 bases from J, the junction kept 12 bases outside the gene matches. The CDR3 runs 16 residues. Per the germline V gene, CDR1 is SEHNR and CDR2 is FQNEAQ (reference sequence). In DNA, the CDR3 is TGTGCCAGCAGCCTCCGAGCGGGAGGGCCGGAAGATGAGCAGTTCTTC. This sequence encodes CASSLRAGGPEDEQFF.

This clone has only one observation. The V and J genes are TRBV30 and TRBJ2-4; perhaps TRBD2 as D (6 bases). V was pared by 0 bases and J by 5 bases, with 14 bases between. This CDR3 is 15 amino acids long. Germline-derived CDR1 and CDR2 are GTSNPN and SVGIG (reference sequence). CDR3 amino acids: CAWSVPEGEENIQYF. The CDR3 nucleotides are TGTGCCTGGAGTGTACCGGAAGGGGAGGAAAACATTCAGTACTTC.

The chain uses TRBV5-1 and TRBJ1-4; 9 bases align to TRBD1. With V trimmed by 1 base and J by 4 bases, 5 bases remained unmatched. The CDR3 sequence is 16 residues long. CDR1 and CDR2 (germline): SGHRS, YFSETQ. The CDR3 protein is CASSLLQTGGNEKLFF. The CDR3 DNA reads TGCGCCAGCAGCTTGCTTCAGACAGGGGGTAATGAAAAACTGTTTTTT.

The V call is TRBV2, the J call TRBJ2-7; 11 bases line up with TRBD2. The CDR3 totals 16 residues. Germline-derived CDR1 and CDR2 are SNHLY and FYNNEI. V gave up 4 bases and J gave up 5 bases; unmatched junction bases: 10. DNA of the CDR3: TGTGCCAGCAGTGGTCCCGGGACTAGCGGTTCCCACGAGCAGTACTTC. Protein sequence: CASSGPGTSGSHEQYF.

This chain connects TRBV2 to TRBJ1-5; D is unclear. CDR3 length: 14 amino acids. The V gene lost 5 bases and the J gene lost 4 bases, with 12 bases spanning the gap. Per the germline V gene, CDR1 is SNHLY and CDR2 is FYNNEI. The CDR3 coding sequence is TGTGCCAGCAGTCGGGAGAGACTAAATCAGCCCCAGCATTTT. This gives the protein CASSRERLNQPQHF.

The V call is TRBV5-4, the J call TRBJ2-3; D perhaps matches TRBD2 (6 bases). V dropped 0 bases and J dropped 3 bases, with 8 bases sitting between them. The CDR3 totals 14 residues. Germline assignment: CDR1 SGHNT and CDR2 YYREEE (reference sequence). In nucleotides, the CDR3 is TGTGCCAGCAGCTTGGATGGGAGGACAGATACGCAGTATTTT. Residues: CASSLDGRTDTQYF.